This T cell receptor beta chain stems from a study of T cells expressing NK-cell markers. Study-level background: In sorted CD3+CD56+NKG2C+, CD3+CD56+NKG2C- and CD3+CD56-NKG2C+ T cells, TCR beta repertoires were obtained. HCMV seropositivity marked most of the eight sequenced donors; one was seronegative. Overall study results and limits: Uncertainty persisted over the HCMV specificity of expanded NKG2C+ T cell clones.

UMI-tagged 5'RACE template switching yielded the TCR beta cDNA. TCRdb reprocessed the 5' RACE reads and keeps a single row for each CDR3 protein, giving no DNA. The sample's table shows about 440,000 distinct CDR3 sequences. Concerning this clonotype: Antigen: not known.

The CDR3 is made up of 12 amino acids. The germline V gene has CDR1 MNHEY and CDR2 SVGAGI. This chain uses TRBV6-5 with TRBJ2-3; TCRdb calls TRBD1, which cannot be checked without DNA. The sequenced sample was blood T cells: a sorted CD56 or NKG2C T cell subset, CD4+ or CD8+ T cells, or bulk PBMC T cells (not recorded which). The receptor comes from a woman aged 18 to 69 in good health. CDR3 in amino acids: CASRTGADTQYF.